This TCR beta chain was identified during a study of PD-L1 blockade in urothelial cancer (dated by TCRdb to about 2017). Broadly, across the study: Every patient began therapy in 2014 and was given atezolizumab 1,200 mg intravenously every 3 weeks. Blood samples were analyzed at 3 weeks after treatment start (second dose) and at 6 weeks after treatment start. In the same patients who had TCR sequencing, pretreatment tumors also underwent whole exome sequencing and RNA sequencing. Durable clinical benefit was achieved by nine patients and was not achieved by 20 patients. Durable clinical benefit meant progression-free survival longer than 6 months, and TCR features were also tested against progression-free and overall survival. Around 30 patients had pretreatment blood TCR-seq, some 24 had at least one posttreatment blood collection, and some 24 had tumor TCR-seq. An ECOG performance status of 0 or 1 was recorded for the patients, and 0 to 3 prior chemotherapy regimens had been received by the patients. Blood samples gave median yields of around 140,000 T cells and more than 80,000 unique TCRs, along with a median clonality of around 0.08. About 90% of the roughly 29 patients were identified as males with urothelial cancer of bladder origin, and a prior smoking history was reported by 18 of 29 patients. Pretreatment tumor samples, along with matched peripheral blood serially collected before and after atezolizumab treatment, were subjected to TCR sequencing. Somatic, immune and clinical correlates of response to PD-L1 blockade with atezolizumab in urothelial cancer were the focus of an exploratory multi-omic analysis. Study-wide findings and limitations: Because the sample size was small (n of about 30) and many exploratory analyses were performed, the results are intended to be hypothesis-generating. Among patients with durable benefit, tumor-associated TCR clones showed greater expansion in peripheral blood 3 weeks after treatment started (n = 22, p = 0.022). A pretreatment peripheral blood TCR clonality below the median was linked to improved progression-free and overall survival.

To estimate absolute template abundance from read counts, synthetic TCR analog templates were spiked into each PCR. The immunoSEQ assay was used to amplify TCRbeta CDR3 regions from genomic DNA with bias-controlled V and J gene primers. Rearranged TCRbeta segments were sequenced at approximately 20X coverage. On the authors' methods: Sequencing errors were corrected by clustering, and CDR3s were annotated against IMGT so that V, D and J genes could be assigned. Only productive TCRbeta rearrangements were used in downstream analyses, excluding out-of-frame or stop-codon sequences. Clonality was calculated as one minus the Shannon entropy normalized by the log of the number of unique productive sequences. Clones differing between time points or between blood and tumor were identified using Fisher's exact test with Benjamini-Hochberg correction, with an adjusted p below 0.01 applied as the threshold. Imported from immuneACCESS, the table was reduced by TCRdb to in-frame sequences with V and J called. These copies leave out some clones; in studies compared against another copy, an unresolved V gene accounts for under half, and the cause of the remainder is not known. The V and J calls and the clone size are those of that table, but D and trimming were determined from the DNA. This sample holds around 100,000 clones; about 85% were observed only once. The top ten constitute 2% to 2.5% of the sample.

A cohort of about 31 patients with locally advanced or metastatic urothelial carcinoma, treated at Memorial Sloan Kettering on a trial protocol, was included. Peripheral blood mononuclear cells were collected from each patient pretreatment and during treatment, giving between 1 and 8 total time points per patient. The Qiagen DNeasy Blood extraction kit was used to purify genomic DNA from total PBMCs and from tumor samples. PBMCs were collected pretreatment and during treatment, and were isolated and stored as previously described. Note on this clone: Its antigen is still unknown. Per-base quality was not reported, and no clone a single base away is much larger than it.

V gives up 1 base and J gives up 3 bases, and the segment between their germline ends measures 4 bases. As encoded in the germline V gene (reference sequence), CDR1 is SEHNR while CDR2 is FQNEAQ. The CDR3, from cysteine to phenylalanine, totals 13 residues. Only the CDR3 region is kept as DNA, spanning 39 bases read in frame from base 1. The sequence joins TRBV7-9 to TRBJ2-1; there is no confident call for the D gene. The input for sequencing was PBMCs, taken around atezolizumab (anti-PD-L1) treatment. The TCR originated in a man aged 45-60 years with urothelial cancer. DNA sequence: TGTGCCAGCAGCTTAGGTATCTACAATGAGCAGTTCTTC. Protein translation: CASSLGIYNEQFF.